This T cell receptor (beta chain) was captured by sequencing in a study of OX40 agonist ivuxolimab in advanced cancers. Notes on the study in general: In the 0.1 to 3.0 mg/kg range, CD4+ and CD8+ blood T cells had expanded clonally by week 6.

The protocol was immunoSEQ multiplex PCR, while the TCRdb copy is restricted to in-frame clones and leaves out a portion. The data hold approximately 100,000 clones, with 92% observed a single time. About this clone: The antigen remains unidentified.

Blood got drawn at baseline, again on cycle 4 day 1, and then on cycle 7 day 1. The TCR was taken from an adult with an advanced solid tumor such as melanoma, head and neck, liver or kidney cancer. Sequencing used CD4+ or CD8+ T cells sorted from blood, obtained in a trial of the OX40 agonist ivuxolimab.

CDR3 protein: CASSAVGGKNQPQHF. The DNA for the CDR3 is TGTGCCAGCAGCGCCGTAGGGGGGAAAAATCAGCCCCAGCATTTT. J is TRBJ1-5 and V is TRBV9; a weak D match, TRBD1 (6 bases). The CDR3 sequence is 15 residues long. V gave up 3 bases and J gave up 4 bases, with 14 bases separating them. The germline gives CDR1 SGDLS, CDR2 YYNGEE.